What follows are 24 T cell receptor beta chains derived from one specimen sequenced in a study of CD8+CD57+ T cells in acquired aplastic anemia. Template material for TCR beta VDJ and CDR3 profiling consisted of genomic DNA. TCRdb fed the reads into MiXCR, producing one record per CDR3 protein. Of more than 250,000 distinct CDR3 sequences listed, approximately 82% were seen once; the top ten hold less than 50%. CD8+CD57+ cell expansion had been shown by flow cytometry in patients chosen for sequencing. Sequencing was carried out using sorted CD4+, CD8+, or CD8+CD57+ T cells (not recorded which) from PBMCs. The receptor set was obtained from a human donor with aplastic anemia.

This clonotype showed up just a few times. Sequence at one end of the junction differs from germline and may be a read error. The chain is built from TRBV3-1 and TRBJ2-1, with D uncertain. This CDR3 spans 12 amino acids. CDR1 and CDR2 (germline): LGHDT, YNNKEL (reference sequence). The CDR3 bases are TGTGCCAGCAGCCAAGACTACAGTGAGCAGTTCTTC. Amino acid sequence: CASSQDYSEQFF.

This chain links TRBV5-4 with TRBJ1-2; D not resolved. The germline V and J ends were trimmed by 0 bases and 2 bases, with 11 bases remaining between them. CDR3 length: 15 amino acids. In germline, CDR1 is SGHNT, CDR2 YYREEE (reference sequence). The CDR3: CASSLELASNYGYTF. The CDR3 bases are TGTGCCAGCAGCTTGGAACTAGCCTCAAACTATGGCTACACCTTC.

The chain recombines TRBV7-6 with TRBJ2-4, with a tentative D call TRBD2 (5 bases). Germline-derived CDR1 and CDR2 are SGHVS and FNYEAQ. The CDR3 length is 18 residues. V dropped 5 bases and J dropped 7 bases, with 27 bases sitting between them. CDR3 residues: CASSLEGNLDTQYNIQYF. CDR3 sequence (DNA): TGTGCCAGCAGCCTAGAGGGCAATTTGGATACGCAGTATAACATTCAGTACTTC.

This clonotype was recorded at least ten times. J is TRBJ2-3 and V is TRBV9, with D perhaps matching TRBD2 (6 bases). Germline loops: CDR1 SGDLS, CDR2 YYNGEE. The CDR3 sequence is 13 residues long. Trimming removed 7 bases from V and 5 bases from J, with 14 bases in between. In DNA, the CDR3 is TGTGCCAGCGGGGACGGGGGAGGAGATACGCAGTATTTT. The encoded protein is CASGDGGGDTQYF.

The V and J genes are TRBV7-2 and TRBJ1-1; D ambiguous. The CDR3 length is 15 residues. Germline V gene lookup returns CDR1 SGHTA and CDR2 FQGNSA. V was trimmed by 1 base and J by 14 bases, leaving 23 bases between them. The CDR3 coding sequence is TGTGCCAGCAGCTTAGGACTGACATCAAACTCTGGCTACTTCTTT. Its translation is CASSLGLTSNSGYFF. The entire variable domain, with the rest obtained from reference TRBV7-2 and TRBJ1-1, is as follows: GAGVSQSPSNKVTEKGKDVELRCDPISGHTALYWYRQSLGQGLEFLIYFQGNSAPDKSGLPSDRFSAERTGGSVSTLTIQRTQQEDSAVYLCASSLGLTSNSGYFFGQGTRLTVV.

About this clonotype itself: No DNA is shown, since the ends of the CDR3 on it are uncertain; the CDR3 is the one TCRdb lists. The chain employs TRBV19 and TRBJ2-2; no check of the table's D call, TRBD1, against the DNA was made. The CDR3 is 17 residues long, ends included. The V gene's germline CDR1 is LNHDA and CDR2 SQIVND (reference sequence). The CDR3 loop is CASSISWGYNQPQHFVF.

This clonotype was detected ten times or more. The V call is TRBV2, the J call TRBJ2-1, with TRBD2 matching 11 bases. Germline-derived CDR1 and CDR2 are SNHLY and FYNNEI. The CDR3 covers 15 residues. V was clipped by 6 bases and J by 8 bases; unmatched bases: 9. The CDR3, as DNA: TGTGCCAGCAGCGAATCTAGCGGGGGGATCCATGAGCAGTTCTTC. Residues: CASSESSGGIHEQFF.

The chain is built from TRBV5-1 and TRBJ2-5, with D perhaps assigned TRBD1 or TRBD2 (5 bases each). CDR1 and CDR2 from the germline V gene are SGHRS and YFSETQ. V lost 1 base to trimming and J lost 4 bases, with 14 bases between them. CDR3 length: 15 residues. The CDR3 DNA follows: TGCGCCAGCAGCTTGTCCGCAGGGAGCCCAGAGACCCAGTACTTC. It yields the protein CASSLSAGSPETQYF. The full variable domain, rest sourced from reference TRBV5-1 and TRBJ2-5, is KAGVTQTPRYLIKTRGQQVTLSCSPISGHRSVSWYQQTPGQGLQFLFEYFSETQRNKGNFPGRFSGRQFSNSRSEMNVSTLELGDSALYLCASSLSAGSPETQYFGPGTRLLVL.

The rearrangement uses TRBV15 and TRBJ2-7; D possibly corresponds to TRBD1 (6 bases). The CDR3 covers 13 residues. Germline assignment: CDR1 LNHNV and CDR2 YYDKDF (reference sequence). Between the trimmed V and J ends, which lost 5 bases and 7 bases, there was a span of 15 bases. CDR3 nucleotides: TGTGCCACCAGCGGAGGTACAGGGACGGAGCAGTACTTC. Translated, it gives CATSGGTGTEQYF. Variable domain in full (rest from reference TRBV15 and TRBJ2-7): DAMVIQNPRYQVTQFGKPVTLSCSQTLNHNVMYWYQQKSSQAPKLLFHYYDKDFNNEADTPDNFQSRRPNTSFCFLDIRSPGLGDTAMYLCATSGGTGTEQYFGPGTRLTVT.

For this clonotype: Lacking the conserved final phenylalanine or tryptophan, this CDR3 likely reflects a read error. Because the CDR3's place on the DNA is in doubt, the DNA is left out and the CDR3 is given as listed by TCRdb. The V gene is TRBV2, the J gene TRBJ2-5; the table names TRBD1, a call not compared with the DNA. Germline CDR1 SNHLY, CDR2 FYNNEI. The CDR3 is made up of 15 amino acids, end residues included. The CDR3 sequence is CASGAGGTDTQSFGP.

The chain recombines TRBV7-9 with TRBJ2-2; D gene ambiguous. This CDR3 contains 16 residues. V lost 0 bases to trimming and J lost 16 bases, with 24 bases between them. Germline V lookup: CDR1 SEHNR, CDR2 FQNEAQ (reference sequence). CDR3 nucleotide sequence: TGTGCCAGCAGCTTAGCGGGTAGCTACAAGGCCAACGTCCCGTTTTTT. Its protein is CASSLAGSYKANVPFF.

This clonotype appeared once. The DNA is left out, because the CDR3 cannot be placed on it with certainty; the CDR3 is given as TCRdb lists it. CDR3 region: CASSIASEAYLEQFFV. The rearrangement uses TRBV19 and TRBJ2-7; the listed D gene, TRBD2, was not tested against the DNA. The CDR3 is made up of 16 amino acids, end residues included. From germline, CDR1 is LNHDA and CDR2 SQIVND (reference sequence).

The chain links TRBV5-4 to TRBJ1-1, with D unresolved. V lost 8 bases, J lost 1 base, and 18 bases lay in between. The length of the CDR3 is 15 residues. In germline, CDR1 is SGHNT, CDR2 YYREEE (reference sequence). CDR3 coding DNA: TGTGCCAGTAGTATAGCGAGCGCAGGGAACACTGAAGCTTTCTTT. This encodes CASSIASAGNTEAFF.

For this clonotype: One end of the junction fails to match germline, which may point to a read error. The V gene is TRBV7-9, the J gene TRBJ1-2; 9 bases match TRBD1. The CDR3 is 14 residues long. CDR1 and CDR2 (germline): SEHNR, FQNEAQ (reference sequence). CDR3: CASRTGTGYDGYIF. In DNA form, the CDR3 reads TGTGCCAGCAGAACCGGGACAGGGTACGATGGCTACATCTTC. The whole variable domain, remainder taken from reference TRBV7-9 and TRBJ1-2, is DTGVSQNPRHKITKRGQNVTFRCDPISEHNRLYWYRQTLGQGPEFLTYFQNEAQLEKSRLLSDRFSAERPKGSFSTLEIQRTEQGDSAMYLCASRTGTGYDGYIFGSGTRLTVV.

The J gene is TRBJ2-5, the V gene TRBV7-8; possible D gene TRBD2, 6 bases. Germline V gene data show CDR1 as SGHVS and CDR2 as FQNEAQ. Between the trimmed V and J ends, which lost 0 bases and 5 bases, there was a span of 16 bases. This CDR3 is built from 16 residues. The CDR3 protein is CASSLAGGPDAETQYF. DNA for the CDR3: TGTGCCAGCAGCTTAGCGGGAGGTCCCGATGCGGAGACCCAGTACTTC.

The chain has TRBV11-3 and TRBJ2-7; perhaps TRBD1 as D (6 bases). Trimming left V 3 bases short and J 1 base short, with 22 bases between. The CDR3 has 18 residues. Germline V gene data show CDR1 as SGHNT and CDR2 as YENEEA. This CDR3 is CASSFRPVWTALSYEQYV. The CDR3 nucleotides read TGTGCCAGCAGCTTTCGACCAGTCTGGACAGCCCTTTCCTACGAGCAGTACGTC.

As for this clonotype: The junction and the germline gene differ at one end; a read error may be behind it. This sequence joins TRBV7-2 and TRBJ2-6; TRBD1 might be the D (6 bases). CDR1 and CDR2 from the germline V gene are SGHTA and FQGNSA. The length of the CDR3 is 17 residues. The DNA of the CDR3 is TGTGCCAGCAGCCTAGCAGGGGTCCCCTACTGGGCCAACGTCCTGACTTTC. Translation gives CASSLAGVPYWANVLTF.

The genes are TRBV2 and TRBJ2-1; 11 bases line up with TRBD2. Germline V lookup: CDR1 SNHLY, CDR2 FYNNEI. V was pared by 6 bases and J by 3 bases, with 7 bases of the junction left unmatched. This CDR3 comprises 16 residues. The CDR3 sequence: CASRYSGGAVYNEQFF. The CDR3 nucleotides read TGTGCCAGCAGGTATAGCGGGGGGGCGGTCTACAATGAGCAGTTCTTC.

The CDR3 DNA reads as TGTGCCAGCAGTTACGTGCAGGGTATGGGCGAGCAGTACTTC. Translated: CASSYVQGMGEQYF. V and J are TRBV6-5 and TRBJ2-7; tentative D call: TRBD1 (5 bases). Between the trimmed V and J ends, which lost 2 bases and 6 bases, there was a span of 14 bases. The CDR3 runs 14 residues. Per the germline V gene, CDR1 is MNHEY and CDR2 is SVGAGI.

The CDR3 loop is CASSFQRSGEHDEHF. The CDR3 DNA follows: TGTGCCAGCAGCTTTCAAAGAAGCGGGGAGCACGATGAGCATTTT. This chain links TRBV7-9 with TRBJ1-5, with unresolved D. The germline CDR1 and CDR2 sequences are SEHNR and FQNEAQ (reference sequence). The V gene lost 3 bases and the J gene lost 14 bases, with 23 bases spanning the gap. The CDR3 runs to 15 residues. Full variable domain (outside the CDR3, taken from reference TRBV7-9 and TRBJ1-5): DTGVSQNPRHKITKRGQNVTFRCDPISEHNRLYWYRQTLGQGPEFLTYFQNEAQLEKSRLLSDRFSAERPKGSFSTLEIQRTEQGDSAMYLCASSFQRSGEHDEHFGDGTRLSIL.

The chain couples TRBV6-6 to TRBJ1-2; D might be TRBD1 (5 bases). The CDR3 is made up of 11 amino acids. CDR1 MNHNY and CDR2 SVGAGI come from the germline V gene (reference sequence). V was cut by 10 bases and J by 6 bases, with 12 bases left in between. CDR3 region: CATDGGDGYTF. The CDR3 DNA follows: TGTGCCACCGACGGGGGGGATGGCTACACCTTC.

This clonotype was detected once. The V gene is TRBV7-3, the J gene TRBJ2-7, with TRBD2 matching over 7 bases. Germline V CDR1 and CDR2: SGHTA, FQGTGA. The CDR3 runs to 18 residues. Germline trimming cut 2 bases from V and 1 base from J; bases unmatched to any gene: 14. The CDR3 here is CASSLLPGGRALSYEQYV. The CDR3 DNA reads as TGTGCCAGCAGCTTACTTCCAGGCGGGAGAGCCCTTTCCTACGAGCAGTACGTC.

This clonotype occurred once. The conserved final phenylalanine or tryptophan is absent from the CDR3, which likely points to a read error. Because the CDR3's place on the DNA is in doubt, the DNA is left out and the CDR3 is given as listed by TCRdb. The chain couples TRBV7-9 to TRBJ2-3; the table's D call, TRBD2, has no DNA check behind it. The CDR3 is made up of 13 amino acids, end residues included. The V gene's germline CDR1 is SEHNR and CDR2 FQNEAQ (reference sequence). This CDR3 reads CASSAGRPDTFFG.

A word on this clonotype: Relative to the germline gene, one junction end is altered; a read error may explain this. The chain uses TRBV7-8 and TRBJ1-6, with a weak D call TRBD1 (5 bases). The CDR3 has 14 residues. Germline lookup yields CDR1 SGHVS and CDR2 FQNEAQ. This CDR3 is CASSVAGRPSPHHF. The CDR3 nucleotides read TGTGCCAGCAGCGTAGCGGGACGTCCCTCACCGCACCACTTT.